This TCR beta chain stems from a study of T cell repertoires in cytomegalovirus infection. Deletions cut 7 bases from V and 4 bases from J, with 16 bases between. CDR1 is LNHDA and CDR2 is SQIVND in the germline V gene (reference sequence). The CDR3 totals 15 residues. This clonotype was seen ten or more times. One entry per CDR3 protein, called by TCRdb with MiXCR from the reads. Of more than 200,000 distinct CDR3 sequences listed, 9.1% are singletons. The sequenced material came from PBMCs. The receptor was isolated from a human donor in good health (CMV status not recorded). Some clones in this sample may be carry-over from other donors' samples. V and J are TRBV19 and TRBJ2-2, with a possible D match to TRBD2 (5 bases). CDR3 protein: CASMRRGPSTGELFF. The DNA for the CDR3 is TGTGCCAGTATGAGGAGAGGGCCCAGCACCGGGGAGCTGTTTTTT.